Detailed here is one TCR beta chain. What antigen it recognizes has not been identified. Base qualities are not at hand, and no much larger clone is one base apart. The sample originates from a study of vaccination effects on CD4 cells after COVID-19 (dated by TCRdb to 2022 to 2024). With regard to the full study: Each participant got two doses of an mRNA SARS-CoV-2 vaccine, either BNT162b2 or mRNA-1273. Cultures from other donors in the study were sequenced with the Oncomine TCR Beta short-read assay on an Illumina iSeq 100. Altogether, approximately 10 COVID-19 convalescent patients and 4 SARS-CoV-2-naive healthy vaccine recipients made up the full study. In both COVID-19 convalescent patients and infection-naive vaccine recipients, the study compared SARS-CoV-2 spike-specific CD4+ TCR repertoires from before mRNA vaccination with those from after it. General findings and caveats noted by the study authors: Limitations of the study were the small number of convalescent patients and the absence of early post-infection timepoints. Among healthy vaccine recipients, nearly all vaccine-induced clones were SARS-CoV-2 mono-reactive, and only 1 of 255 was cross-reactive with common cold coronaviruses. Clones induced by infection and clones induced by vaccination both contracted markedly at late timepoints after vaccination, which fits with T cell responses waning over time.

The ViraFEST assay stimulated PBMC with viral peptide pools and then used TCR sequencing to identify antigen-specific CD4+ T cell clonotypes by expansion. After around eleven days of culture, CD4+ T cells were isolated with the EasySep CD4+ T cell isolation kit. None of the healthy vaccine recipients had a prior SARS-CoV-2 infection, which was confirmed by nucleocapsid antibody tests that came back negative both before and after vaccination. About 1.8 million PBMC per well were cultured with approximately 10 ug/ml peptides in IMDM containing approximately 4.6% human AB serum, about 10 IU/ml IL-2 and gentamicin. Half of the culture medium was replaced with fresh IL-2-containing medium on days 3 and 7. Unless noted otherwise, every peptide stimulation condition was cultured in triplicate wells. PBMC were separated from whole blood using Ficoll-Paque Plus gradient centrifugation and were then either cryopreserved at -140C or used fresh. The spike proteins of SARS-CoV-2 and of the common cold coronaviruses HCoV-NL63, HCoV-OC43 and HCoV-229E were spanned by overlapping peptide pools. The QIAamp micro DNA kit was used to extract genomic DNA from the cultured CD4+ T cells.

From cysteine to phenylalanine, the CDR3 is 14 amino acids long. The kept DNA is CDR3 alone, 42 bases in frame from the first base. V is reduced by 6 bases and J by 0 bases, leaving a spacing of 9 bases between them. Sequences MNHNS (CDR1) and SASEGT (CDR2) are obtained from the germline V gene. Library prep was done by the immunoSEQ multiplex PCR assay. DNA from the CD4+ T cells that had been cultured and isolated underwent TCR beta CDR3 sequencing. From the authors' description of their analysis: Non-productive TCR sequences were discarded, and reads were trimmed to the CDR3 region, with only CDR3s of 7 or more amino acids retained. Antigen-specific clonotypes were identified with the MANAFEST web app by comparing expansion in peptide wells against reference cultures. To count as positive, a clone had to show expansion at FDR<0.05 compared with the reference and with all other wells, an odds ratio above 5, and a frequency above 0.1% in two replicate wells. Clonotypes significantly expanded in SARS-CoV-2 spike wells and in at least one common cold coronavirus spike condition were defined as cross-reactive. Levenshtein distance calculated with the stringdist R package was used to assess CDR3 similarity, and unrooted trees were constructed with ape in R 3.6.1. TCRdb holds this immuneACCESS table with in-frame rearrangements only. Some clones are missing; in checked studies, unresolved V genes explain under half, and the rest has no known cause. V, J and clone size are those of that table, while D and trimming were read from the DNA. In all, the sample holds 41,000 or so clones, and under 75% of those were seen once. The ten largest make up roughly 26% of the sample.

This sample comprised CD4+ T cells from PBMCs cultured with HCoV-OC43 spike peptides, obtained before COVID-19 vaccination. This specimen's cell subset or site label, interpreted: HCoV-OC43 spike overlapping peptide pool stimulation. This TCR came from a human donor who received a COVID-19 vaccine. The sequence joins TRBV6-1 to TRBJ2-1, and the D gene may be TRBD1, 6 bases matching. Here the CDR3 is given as CASRGTRSYNEQFF. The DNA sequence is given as TGTGCCAGCAGAGGGACACGCTCCTACAATGAGCAGTTCTTC.